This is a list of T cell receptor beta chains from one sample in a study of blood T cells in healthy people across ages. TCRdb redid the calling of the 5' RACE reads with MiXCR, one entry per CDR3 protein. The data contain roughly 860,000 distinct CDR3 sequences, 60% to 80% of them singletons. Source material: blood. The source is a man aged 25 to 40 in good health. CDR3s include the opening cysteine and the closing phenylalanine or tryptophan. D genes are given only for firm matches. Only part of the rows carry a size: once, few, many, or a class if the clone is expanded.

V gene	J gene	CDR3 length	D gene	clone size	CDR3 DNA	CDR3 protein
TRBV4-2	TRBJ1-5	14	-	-	TGTGCCAGCAGCCAAGATGAAAGGGATCAGCCCCAGCATTTT	CASSQDERDQPQHF
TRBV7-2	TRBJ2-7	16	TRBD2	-	TGTGCCAGCAGCTTAGTGCGGACTAGCGGGGGCTACGAGCAGTACTTC	CASSLVRTSGGYEQYF
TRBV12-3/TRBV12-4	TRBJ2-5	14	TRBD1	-	TGTGCCAGCAAGACAGGGGCCTTCCAAGAGACCCAGTACTTC	CASKTGAFQETQYF
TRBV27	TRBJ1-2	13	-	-	TGTGCCAGCGCTTACCCAGGGGCCAATGGCTACACCTTC	CASAYPGANGYTF
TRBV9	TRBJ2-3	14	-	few	TGTGCCAGCAGCGTAGACGGATCCGCAGATACGCAGTATTTT	CASSVDGSADTQYF
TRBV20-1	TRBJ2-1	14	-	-	TGCAGTGCTAGAGTACAGGGCACATACAATGAGCAGTTCTTC	CSARVQGTYNEQFF
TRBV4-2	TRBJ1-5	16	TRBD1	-	TGTGCCAGCAGCCAGGCGGCGGACAGGGAGAATCAGCCCCAGCATTTT	CASSQAADRENQPQHF
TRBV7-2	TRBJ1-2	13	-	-	TGTGCCAGCAGCCCAATGAGGGGTGATGGCTACACCTTC	CASSPMRGDGYTF
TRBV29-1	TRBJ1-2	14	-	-	TGCAGCGTTGAAGCGGGGGCAGAGTTGTATGGCTACACCTTC	CSVEAGAELYGYTF
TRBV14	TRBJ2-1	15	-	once	TGTGCCTGCAGCCAAGGTCGAGGGGGCTACAATGAGCAGTTCTTC	CACSQGRGGYNEQFF
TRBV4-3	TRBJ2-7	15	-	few	TGCGCCAGCAGCCAAGATCTAGCACGACTCTACGAGCAGTACTTC	CASSQDLARLYEQYF
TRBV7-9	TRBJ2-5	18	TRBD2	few	TGTGCCAGCAGCTTTTCGAAAGGGACTAAAAATCCGGAGGAGACCCAGTACTTC	CASSFSKGTKNPEETQYF
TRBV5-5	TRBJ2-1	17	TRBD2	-	TGTGCCAGCAGCTCGGCGGGGGGGCCCGCCTCCTACAATGAGCAGTTCTTC	CASSSAGGPASYNEQFF
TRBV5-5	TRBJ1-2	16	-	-	TGTGCCAGCAGCTTGGCCAGGAGGGGGGCTGGCTATGGCTACACCTTC	CASSLARRGAGYGYTF
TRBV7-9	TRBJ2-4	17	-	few	TGTGCCAGCAGCTGGAGCTCCGTGGGGGAGGCCAAAAACATTCAGTACTTC	CASSWSSVGEAKNIQYF